Each of the 20 T cell receptor beta chains below was sequenced from the same sample in a study of human T cells and chemical hapten exposure. Regarding time point: patch test 1, 2 weeks after DPC sensitization. Treatment given: therapeutic diphenylcyclopropenone sensitization with weekly scalp DPC. Each CDR3 protein is one row after TCRdb ran MiXCR on the RACE reads. The sample lists some 120,000 distinct CDR3 sequences, around an eighth occurring once. The input for sequencing was whole blood, taken in connection with sensitization to the hapten diphenylcyclopropenone (DPC). The receptors were gathered from a woman aged 50 to 60 with alopecia areata. Some clones in this sample may be carry-over from other donors' samples.

This clonotype was counted a few times. The chain recombines TRBV12-3 or TRBV12-4 with TRBJ1-1; D is ambiguous. The CDR3 is made up of 19 amino acids. V lost 4 bases and J 0 bases, leaving 24 bases between the germline ends. The CDR3 sequence: CASSSPVREFSTLNTEAFF. The DNA for the CDR3 is TGTGCCAGCAGTTCCCCTGTCCGTGAATTCTCGACCTTGAACACTGAAGCTTTCTTT.

This chain joins TRBV6-5 and TRBJ1-3; no clear D. Trimming took off 7 bases at V and 0 bases at J, with 7 bases between the two ends. Per germline, CDR1 MNHEY and CDR2 SVGAGI. The CDR3 contains 13 residues. CDR3 sequence: CASKGSSGNTIYF. As DNA, the CDR3 is TGTGCCAGCAAGGGAAGCTCTGGAAACACCATATATTTT.

At least ten counts were recorded for this clonotype. V is TRBV4-3 and J is TRBJ1-6; the D is unclear. From germline, CDR1 is LGHNA and CDR2 YSLEER. The CDR3 has 14 amino acids. Trimming took 1 base from V and 8 from J, leaving 9 bases between them. The CDR3 sequence is CASSQVKDYSPLHF. Here the CDR3 DNA reads TGCGCCAGCAGCCAAGTAAAGGATTATTCACCCCTCCACTTT.

The rearrangement links TRBV2 to TRBJ2-3; a weak D match, TRBD1 (5 bases). The CDR3 runs to 11 residues. The germline CDR1 and CDR2 sequences are SNHLY and FYNNEI. V was trimmed by 10 bases and J by 4 bases, leaving 9 bases between them. The CDR3 DNA is TGTGCCAACAGGCAGTCAGATACGCAGTATTTT. Translation gives CANRQSDTQYF. Filled out from reference TRBV2 and TRBJ2-3, the complete variable domain reads EPEVTQTPSHQVTQMGQEVILRCVPISNHLYFYWYRQILGQKVEFLVSFYNNEISEKSEIFDDQFSVERPDGSNFTLKIRSTKLEDSAMYFCANRQSDTQYFGPGTRLTVL.

This clonotype came up a few times. This chain connects TRBV5-1 to TRBJ2-5; TRBD2 is a possible D gene (5 bases). The ends were cut back, 0 bases at V and 5 bases at J, with 11 bases in the middle. The germline gives CDR1 SGHRS, CDR2 YFSETQ. CDR3 length: 14 amino acids. The CDR3 DNA reads as TGCGCCAGCAGCTTGGTTTCGGGGATGGAGACCCAGTACTTC. This encodes CASSLVSGMETQYF.

This chain joins TRBV5-1 and TRBJ2-1; possibly TRBD2 for D (6 bases). The CDR3 runs 17 residues. Germline CDR1 and CDR2: SGHRS and YFSETQ. Trimming took 4 bases from V and 5 from J, leaving 22 bases between them. DNA of the CDR3: TGCGCCAGCAGCAGTGCATCGACTAGAGCGCTCCACAATGAGCAGTTCTTC. Translation: CASSSASTRALHNEQFF.

This clonotype turned up a few times. The rearrangement joins TRBV10-3 to TRBJ1-1; D is unresolved. V was trimmed by 5 bases and J by 3 bases, leaving 13 bases between them. Per germline, CDR1 ENHRY and CDR2 SYGVKD. The CDR3 is 14 residues long. The CDR3 region is CAISNSGMDTEAFF. For the CDR3, the DNA is TGTGCCATCAGTAATTCGGGGATGGACACTGAAGCTTTCTTT.

This clonotype was counted only a few times. The chain is built from TRBV27 and TRBJ1-5, with D hard to call. Trimming removed 5 bases from V and 6 bases from J, with 20 bases in between. CDR3 length: 16 residues. Germline CDR1 is MNHEY and CDR2 is SMNVEV (reference sequence). CDR3 residues: CASSGFRDLVRQPQHF. In DNA form, the CDR3 reads TGTGCCAGCAGTGGCTTCAGAGATCTGGTTCGTCAGCCCCAGCATTTT.

The chain carries TRBV21-1 and TRBJ2-3; TRBD2, as called in the table, went unchecked against the DNA. TRBV21-1 is designated a pseudogene. The CDR3 is 17 residues long. The CDR3 spells CASSGGGPRMKTDTQYF. CDR3 DNA: TGTGCCAGCAGCGGAGGAGGGCCGAGGATGAAGACAGATACGCAGTATTTT.

The chain combines TRBV5-1 with TRBJ2-2; D may match TRBD1 or TRBD2 (7 bases each). The germline V gene encodes CDR1 SGHRS and CDR2 YFSETQ. V lost 4 bases and J lost 4, with 17 bases in between. The CDR3 has 16 residues. CDR3 coding DNA: TGCGCCAGCAGCCAACCGACAGGGAGGGTCACCGGGGAGCTGTTTTTT. Translation: CASSQPTGRVTGELFF.

CDR3 sequence: CSVQRVTDTQYF. The DNA for the CDR3 is TGCAGCGTCCAAAGAGTCACAGATACGCAGTATTTT. This sequence joins TRBV29-1 and TRBJ2-3; D gene ambiguous. Trimming stripped 6 bases from V and 2 bases from J, with 9 bases between. There are 12 residues in the CDR3. The germline V gene encodes CDR1 SQVTM and CDR2 ANQGSEA.

This clonotype was picked up many times. V and J are TRBV5-5 and TRBJ1-6, with no clear D. V lost 0 bases, J lost 10 bases, and 5 bases lay in between. Germline lookup yields CDR1 SGHKS and CDR2 YYEKEE (reference sequence). The CDR3 is made up of 12 amino acids. CDR3 coding DNA: TGTGCCAGCAGCTTGGTCCTCTCACCCCTCCACTTT. It codes for CASSLVLSPLHF.

The V and J genes are TRBV24-1 and TRBJ2-1; 8 bases align to TRBD1. CDR3 length: 16 amino acids. CDR1 KGHDR and CDR2 SFDVKD come from the germline V gene. The junction had 11 bases not matched to a gene; V was cut back by 4 bases and J by 7 bases. In DNA, the CDR3 is TGTGCCACCAGTGACCCCACAGGGGGAGGTTGGAATGAGCAGTTCTTC. Translating it yields CATSDPTGGGWNEQFF.

The chain combines TRBV7-2 with TRBJ2-1; perhaps TRBD2 as D (6 bases). Germline assignment: CDR1 SGHTA and CDR2 FQGNSA. The ends were cut back, 3 bases at V and 7 bases at J, with 13 bases in the middle. CDR3 size: 14 residues. CDR3 region: CASSFTSRGNEQFF. CDR3 in DNA: TGTGCCAGCAGCTTTACAAGTCGGGGGAATGAGCAGTTCTTC.

The V call is TRBV7-9, the J call TRBJ2-7; D not certain. Germline assignment: CDR1 SEHNR and CDR2 FQNEAQ (reference sequence). The CDR3 runs to 13 residues. V lost 5 bases to trimming and J lost 0 bases, with 8 bases between them. The CDR3 region has the DNA TGTGCCAGCAGCCGACCGAGCTCCTACGAGCAGTACTTC. Translation gives CASSRPSSYEQYF.

This chain links TRBV12-3 or TRBV12-4 with TRBJ2-1; 7 bases are shared with TRBD2. This CDR3 is built from 16 residues. V shed 5 bases and J 6 bases; nucleotides not matched to a gene: 13. The CDR3 region is CASSIRPGTTGNEQFF. CDR3 DNA sequence: TGTGCCAGCAGTATTAGGCCCGGGACTACGGGCAATGAGCAGTTCTTC.

This sequence joins TRBV3-1 and TRBJ2-5; D is possibly TRBD2 (6 bases). V was trimmed by 4 bases and J by 1 base, leaving 19 bases between them. Germline V CDR1 and CDR2: LGHDT, YNNKEL (reference sequence). The CDR3 extends over 17 amino acids. DNA for the CDR3: TGTGCCAGCAGCCCCCATTTTGTCGTGCGGGGCCAAGAGACCCAGTACTTC. Translating it yields CASSPHFVVRGQETQYF.

This clonotype was seen a handful of times. The rearrangement joins TRBV7-2 to TRBJ2-5, with D possibly TRBD2 on 6 matching bases. The CDR3 sequence is 16 residues long. Germline V gene data show CDR1 as SGHTA and CDR2 as FQGNSA. V lost 5 bases to trimming and J lost 9 bases, with 25 bases between them. CDR3 bases: TGTGCCAGCAGCCCCTCCTGGGCAGGGTCGACGGGGGCCCAGTACTTC. Protein sequence: CASSPSWAGSTGAQYF.

This clonotype was picked up a small number of times. The chain links TRBV19 to TRBJ2-1; TRBD2 matches at 7 bases. Germline V gene lookup returns CDR1 LNHDA and CDR2 SQIVND (reference sequence). V was pared by 3 bases and J by 4 bases, with 3 bases of the junction left unmatched. This CDR3 is 14 amino acids long. This CDR3 is CASSIRTSYNEQFF. The CDR3 nucleotides are TGTGCCAGTAGTATCCGGACTAGTTACAATGAGCAGTTCTTC. The full variable domain, in which reference TRBV19 and TRBJ2-1 provide the parts outside the CDR3, is DGGITQSPKYLFRKEGQNVTLSCEQNLNHDAMYWYRQDPGQGLRLIYYSQIVNDFQKGDIAEGYSVSREKKESFPLTVTSAQKNPTAFYLCASSIRTSYNEQFFGPGTRLTVL.

This clonotype was recorded many times. The V call is TRBV6-1, the J call TRBJ1-1; D is uncertain. The CDR3 has 12 amino acids. V was shortened by 5 bases and J by 3 bases, with 7 bases between the two germline ends. Germline assignment: CDR1 MNHNS and CDR2 SASEGT. CDR3 in DNA: TGTGCCAGCAGTCTTGTGGACACTGAAGCTTTCTTT. Its protein is CASSLVDTEAFF.